This is a list of T cell receptor beta chains from one sample in a study of CD8 T cells in Susac syndrome. TCRdb passed the immunoSEQ multiplex PCR reads through MiXCR, listing each CDR3 protein once. The data show 150,000 to 200,000 distinct CDR3 sequences, roughly 93% seen once. The sample taken for sequencing was CD4+ T cells from PBMCs. These receptors all stem from a human donor in good health. Each CDR3 is given with its conserved first and last residue. A D gene is named only where the DNA matches it firmly. Expanded clones are given a class, and other clones once, few, many or no size at all.

v_call,clone_size,d_call,j_call,cdr3_aa,cdr3_nt
TRBV19,NA,NA,TRBJ2-7,CASRANAGGRSYEQYF,TGTGCCAGTAGGGCCAACGCAGGAGGGAGATCCTACGAGCAGTACTTC
TRBV6-6,once,NA,TRBJ1-2,CASEQEKPNYGYTF,TGTGCCAGCGAACAGGAAAAACCCAACTATGGCTACACCTTC
TRBV29-1,NA,NA,TRBJ2-3,CSVDSRGTDTQYF,TGCAGCGTGGATTCCAGGGGTACAGATACGCAGTATTTT
TRBV7-9,once,NA,TRBJ2-5,CASSLGDRRIQETQYF,TGTGCCAGCAGCCTAGGTGATAGGCGAATCCAAGAGACCCAGTACTTC
TRBV2,NA,NA,TRBJ1-6,CASSERSGNNSPLHF,TGTGCCAGCAGTGAGAGATCAGGGAATAATTCACCCCTCCACTTT
TRBV5-1,NA,NA,TRBJ2-3,CASSLDAGPSTDTQYF,TGCGCCAGCAGCTTGGATGCGGGGCCTAGCACAGATACGCAGTATTTT
TRBV6-6,NA,NA,TRBJ1-1,CASSPHQGNTEAFF,TGTGCCAGCAGTCCCCATCAGGGGAACACTGAAGCTTTCTTT
TRBV5-4,NA,TRBD1,TRBJ2-3,CASSLDRGLTDTQYF,TGTGCCAGCAGCTTGGACAGGGGGCTAACAGATACGCAGTATTTT
TRBV5-1,NA,TRBD1,TRBJ2-7,CASSYTGTVAYEQYF,TGCGCCAGCAGCTATACCGGGACAGTAGCCTACGAGCAGTACTTC
TRBV6-5,NA,NA,TRBJ1-1,CASSYSGWGTEAFF,TGTGCCAGCAGTTACTCAGGGTGGGGCACTGAAGCTTTCTTT
TRBV2,NA,TRBD2,TRBJ2-2,CASTRLAGANTGELFF,TGTGCCAGCACTAGACTAGCGGGGGCGAACACCGGGGAGCTGTTTTTT
TRBV19,NA,TRBD1,TRBJ2-5,CASSIPGQGQETQYF,TGTGCCAGTAGTATCCCGGGACAGGGCCAAGAGACCCAGTACTTC
TRBV6-6,NA,NA,TRBJ1-6,CASSYGTTNSPLHF,TGTGCCAGCAGTTACGGGACCACTAATTCACCCCTCCACTTT
TRBV6-5,NA,TRBD1,TRBJ1-2,CASKGQGGGYTF,TGTGCCAGCAAAGGGCAGGGGGGAGGCTACACCTTC
TRBV2,NA,NA,TRBJ1-1,CASSVQGPTEAFF,TGTGCCAGCAGTGTTCAGGGGCCCACTGAAGCTTTCTTT
TRBV23-1,NA,TRBD1,TRBJ1-6,CASKQGADNSPLHF,TGCGCCAGCAAGCAGGGGGCCGATAATTCACCCCTCCACTTT
TRBV5-1,NA,NA,TRBJ1-2,CASSLDDRNYGYTF,TGCGCCAGCAGCTTGGATGACAGGAACTATGGCTACACCTTC
TRBV21-1,NA,NA,TRBJ1-1,CASSKLEGNPVTEAFF,TGTGCCAGCAGCAAATTGGAGGGCAACCCAGTAACTGAAGCTTTCTTT
TRBV4-2,NA,TRBD1,TRBJ2-3,CASSGRQGLIADTQYF,TGTGCCAGCAGCGGACGACAGGGGCTGATCGCAGATACGCAGTATTTT
TRBV4-1,NA,NA,TRBJ1-2,CASSQVVTAGGYTF,TGCGCCAGCAGCCAAGTTGTAACGGCGGGAGGCTACACCTTC
TRBV7-2,NA,TRBD1,TRBJ1-1,CASSSQGDTEAFF,TGTGCCAGCAGCTCACAGGGGGACACTGAAGCTTTCTTT
TRBV5-4,NA,NA,TRBJ2-1,CASSLSAVNNEQFF,TGTGCCAGCAGCTTATCAGCTGTTAACAATGAGCAGTTCTTC
TRBV2,NA,NA,TRBJ1-2,CASSAPSPGGYTF,TGTGCCAGCAGTGCGCCCTCCCCCGGTGGCTACACCTTC
TRBV15,once,TRBD1,TRBJ1-2,CATSRDSLLQGAKGYTF,TGTGCCACCAGCAGAGATTCCCTCCTTCAGGGGGCGAAGGGCTACACCTTC